Following are 11 T cell receptor beta chains from one sample sequenced in a study of blood T cell repertoires in COVID-19. Sequenced by immunoSEQ multiplex PCR; TCRdb stores in-frame clones only, minus some. The sample contains nearly 400,000 clones, roughly nine tenths of which appear only once. The material sequenced was PBMCs or T cells enriched from blood (not recorded which). The receptors derive from a woman aged 30 to 39 who had recovered from COVID-19.

The V call is TRBV6-6, the J call TRBJ2-2, with TRBD1 matching 7 bases. The CDR3 runs 15 residues. Germline values: CDR1 MNHNY, CDR2 SVGAGI (reference sequence). The trim removed 6 bases at V and 2 bases at J, leaving 6 bases unmatched. CDR3 amino acids: CASSHRGRNTGELFF. DNA for the CDR3: TGTGCCAGCAGCCACAGGGGACGCAACACCGGGGAGCTGTTTTTT.

This clone was picked up one time. The genes are TRBV24-1 and TRBJ2-5; possible D gene TRBD2, 5 bases. Germline CDR1 reads KGHDR; CDR2 reads SFDVKD. The CDR3 consists of 14 residues. V was trimmed by 5 bases and J by 2 bases, leaving 11 bases between them. The DNA for the CDR3 is TGTGCCACCAGTGGGGGAGAAGATCAAGAGACCCAGTACTTC. This encodes CATSGGEDQETQYF.

The chain couples TRBV5-1 to TRBJ2-2; 7 nucleotides line up with TRBD2. This CDR3 contains 16 residues. J lost 4 bases, V lost 0 bases, and 6 bases had no gene match. In germline, CDR1 is SGHRS, CDR2 YFSETQ. CDR3 in amino acids: CASSLARGGSTGELFF. In nucleotides, the CDR3 is TGCGCCAGCAGCTTGGCCCGGGGAGGGAGCACCGGGGAGCTGTTTTTT.

The genes are TRBV27 and TRBJ1-2, with TRBD1 as a possible D gene (6 bases). V gave up 2 bases and J gave up 8 bases, with 12 bases separating them. Germline CDR1 and CDR2: MNHEY and SMNVEV (reference sequence). The length of the CDR3 is 13 residues. CDR3 protein: CASSLPQGRGYTF. For the CDR3, the DNA is TGTGCCAGCAGTTTACCACAGGGTCGGGGCTACACCTTC.

This chain connects TRBV2 to TRBJ2-7, with TRBD2 identical over 10 bases. The CDR3 spans 16 residues. V shed 2 bases, J shed 1 base, and the junction held 5 bases outside the gene matches. Germline CDR1 and CDR2: SNHLY and FYNNEI. The CDR3 spells CASSEQSGRGSYEQYF. The CDR3 DNA sequence: TGTGCCAGCAGTGAACAGAGCGGGAGGGGGTCCTACGAGCAGTACTTC. Full variable domain (missing parts from reference TRBV2 and TRBJ2-7): EPEVTQTPSHQVTQMGQEVILRCVPISNHLYFYWYRQILGQKVEFLVSFYNNEISEKSEIFDDQFSVERPDGSNFTLKIRSTKLEDSAMYFCASSEQSGRGSYEQYFGPGTRLTVT.

This chain links TRBV19 with TRBJ1-5; the D is unclear. The germline gives CDR1 LNHDA, CDR2 SQIVND (reference sequence). Trimming cost V 7 bases and J 6 bases, with 13 bases left between them. The CDR3 is 13 residues long. CDR3: CASTAGLGQPQHF. The CDR3, as DNA: TGTGCCAGTACCGCAGGCTTAGGTCAGCCCCAGCATTTT.

The chain combines TRBV6-5 with TRBJ1-3; no clear D. Looked up from germline, CDR1 is MNHEY and CDR2 is SVGAGI. This CDR3 contains 15 residues. Deletions cut 0 bases from V and 0 bases from J, with 6 bases between. CDR3 sequence (DNA): TGTGCCAGCAGTTACTCTGCAGGCTCTGGAAACACCATATATTTT. Its translation is CASSYSAGSGNTIYF.

V usage is TRBV18 and J usage is TRBJ2-2; D gene unclear. The CDR3 length is 14 residues. Germline lookup yields CDR1 KGHSH and CDR2 LQKENI. V lost 2 bases to trimming and J lost 2 bases, with 6 bases between them. CDR3: CASSPTTNTGELFF. In DNA form, the CDR3 reads TGTGCCAGCTCACCAACGACAAACACCGGGGAGCTGTTTTTT.

The V gene is TRBV10-2, the J gene TRBJ2-2, with a tentative D call TRBD2 (5 bases). Trimming stripped 5 bases from V and 2 bases from J, with 6 bases between. There are 13 residues in the CDR3. CDR1 and CDR2 from the germline V gene are WSHSY and SAAADI. This chain's CDR3 is CASSRTNTGELFF. The CDR3 DNA reads as TGCGCCAGCAGTCGGACTAACACCGGGGAGCTGTTTTTT.

This clone was recorded only once. The chain carries TRBV30 and TRBJ2-7; D remains ambiguous. This CDR3 region has 12 residues. V dropped 3 bases and J dropped 7 bases, with 13 bases sitting between them. Per germline, CDR1 GTSNPN and CDR2 SVGIG (reference sequence). The CDR3 loop is CAWSVALNEQYF. The CDR3, as DNA: TGTGCCTGGAGCGTGGCTCTGAATGAGCAGTACTTC.

The V call is TRBV30, the J call TRBJ2-7; a possible D gene is TRBD2 (6 bases). The CDR3 totals 14 residues. Germline V lookup: CDR1 GTSNPN, CDR2 SVGIG (reference sequence). Trimming left V 6 bases short and J 4 bases short, with 19 bases between. The CDR3 reads CACLPDSGPYEQYF. The CDR3 DNA reads as TGTGCCTGCTTACCAGATAGCGGACCTTACGAGCAGTACTTC.